A selection of T cell receptor beta chains follows, all from one sample in a study of T-cell reconstitution after alpha-beta-depleted transplantation in children. Each CDR3 protein gets one entry after TCRdb re-called the PCR reads with MiXCR. The table lists 780,000 or so distinct CDR3 sequences, under 20% of them singletons. Sample: PBMCs, mostly from graft donor cells, taken 360 days after TCRalphabeta/CD19-depleted stem cell transplant. The receptors come from a male patient between 5 and 17 years old who had a stem cell transplant for acute lymphoblastic leukemia, so the T cells may come from the graft donor. CDR3s include the opening cysteine and the closing phenylalanine or tryptophan. Each record gives: clone size, J gene, D gene, V gene, CDR3 protein, CDR3 DNA. A D gene is named only where the DNA matches it firmly. Clone size is stated in some rows and not others, as once, few, many or a class when expanded.

. TRBJ2-2 TRBD2 TRBV2 CASRLSGTSGRKNTGELFF TGTGCCAGCAGGCTCTCCGGGACTAGCGGGAGGAAGAACACCGGGGAGCTGTTTTTT
. TRBJ2-7 . TRBV7-9 CASSLVRGGDEQYF TGTGCCAGCAGCTTAGTGAGGGGGGGAGATGAGCAGTACTTC
. TRBJ1-2 . TRBV6-5 CASSYGGGYTF TGTGCCAGCAGTTACGGCGGTGGCTACACCTTC
few TRBJ2-1 . TRBV5-1 CASSLGTKYNEQFF TGCGCCAGCAGCTTGGGGACAAAGTACAATGAGCAGTTCTTC
. TRBJ2-5 TRBD1 TRBV9 CASSVAVPGQGGQETQYF TGTGCCAGCAGCGTAGCGGTGCCGGGACAGGGGGGCCAAGAGACCCAGTACTTC
few TRBJ1-2 . TRBV12-3/TRBV12-4 CASSLMYGYTF TGTGCCAGCAGTTTAATGTATGGCTACACCTTC
. TRBJ1-6 . TRBV7-3 CASRGTGPNSPLHF TGTGCCAGCCGGGGTACAGGGCCTAATTCACCCCTCCACTTT
many TRBJ1-4 . TRBV5-1 CASSPGSTNEKLFF TGCGCCAGCAGTCCGGGGTCCACTAATGAAAAACTGTTTTTT
few TRBJ2-7 . TRBV4-1 CASSQGIDEQYF TGCGCCAGCAGCCAAGGGATAGATGAGCAGTACTTC
. TRBJ2-2 . TRBV20-1 CSARHGVSGELFF TGCAGTGCTAGACATGGGGTTTCCGGGGAGCTGTTTTTT
. TRBJ2-7 . TRBV27 CASSWGSPPYEQYF TGTGCCAGCAGTTGGGGCAGCCCCCCTTACGAGCAGTACTTC
few TRBJ2-1 . TRBV12-3/TRBV12-4 CACHPVLYNEQFF TGTGCCTGCCATCCTGTCCTCTACAATGAGCAGTTCTTC
. TRBJ2-7 TRBD2 TRBV3-1 CASSQLGSGRYEQYF TGTGCCAGCAGCCAATTAGGTAGCGGGAGGTACGAGCAGTACTTC
few TRBJ2-7 . TRBV5-1 CASSGQVTPYEQYF TGCGCCAGCAGCGGTCAGGTCACCCCCTACGAGCAGTACTTC
many TRBJ1-5 . TRBV5-1 CASSLEGGIQPQHF TGCGCCAGCAGCTTGGAAGGAGGGATCCAGCCCCAGCATTTT
. TRBJ2-1 . TRBV27 CASSSHLSPYNEQFF TGTGCCAGCAGTTCTCACCTATCCCCGTACAATGAGCAGTTCTTC
many TRBJ1-5 . TRBV12-3/TRBV12-4 CASSLGGINQPQHF TGTGCCAGCAGTTTAGGCGGAATCAATCAGCCCCAGCATTTT
few TRBJ2-5 TRBD2 TRBV5-1 CASSLAAGGVYEGQYF TGCGCCAGCAGCTTGGCTGCGGGAGGGGTTTATGAGGGCCAGTACTTC
. TRBJ2-5 TRBD2 TRBV5-6 CASSFRWGLAGGTQYF TGTGCCAGCAGCTTTCGGTGGGGACTAGCAGGGGGGACCCAGTACTTC
few TRBJ2-2 . TRBV7-3 CASSSQGFGTGELFF TGTGCCAGCAGCTCACAGGGATTCGGGACCGGGGAGCTGTTTTTT
many TRBJ1-1 TRBD1 TRBV29-1 CSAERDSPEAFF TGCAGCGCCGAACGGGACAGTCCTGAAGCTTTCTTT
. TRBJ1-1 . TRBV19 CASSISAYRVMNTEAFF TGTGCCAGTAGTATTTCGGCCTACAGGGTTATGAACACTGAAGCTTTCTTT
many TRBJ2-7 . TRBV28 CASSLFASYEQYF TGTGCCAGCAGTTTATTTGCGAGCTACGAGCAGTACTTC
few TRBJ2-1 . TRBV21-1 CASSKAGLGAGGRNEQFF TGTGCCAGCAGCAAAGCGGGTCTAGGAGCGGGAGGGAGGAATGAGCAGTTCTTC
few TRBJ2-7 TRBD1 TRBV27 CASRPIRDSLEQYF TGTGCCAGCAGGCCAATCCGGGACAGTCTCGAGCAGTACTTC
few TRBJ1-2 TRBD1 TRBV20-1 CSASWWDRANYGYTF TGCAGTGCTAGTTGGTGGGACAGAGCTAACTATGGCTACACCTTC
many TRBJ2-7 TRBD1 TRBV12-3/TRBV12-4 CASSTDGTGKREQYF TGTGCCAGCAGTACAGACGGGACAGGGAAGCGCGAGCAGTACTTC
few TRBJ2-1 . TRBV20-1 CSASRFVVGVGNEQFF TGCAGTGCTAGCCGTTTTGTTGTGGGAGTAGGCAATGAGCAGTTCTTC
. TRBJ2-7 . TRBV19 CASSSRRVAGAYEQYF TGTGCCAGTAGTTCGAGAAGAGTCGCTGGGGCCTACGAGCAGTACTTC
. TRBJ2-7 . TRBV5-1 CASRPVAGEDYEQYF TGCGCCAGCAGACCTGTGGCAGGGGAGGACTACGAGCAGTACTTC
. TRBJ2-3 . TRBV27 CASSLYSSSTDTQYF TGTGCCAGCAGTTTATACAGTTCTAGCACAGATACGCAGTATTTT
. TRBJ2-1 TRBD2 TRBV7-2 CASSLLSSGYYNEQFF TGTGCCAGCAGCTTATTATCTAGCGGGTACTACAATGAGCAGTTCTTC
many TRBJ2-3 TRBD2 TRBV12-3/TRBV12-4 CASSSRLAGAHTDTQYF TGTGCCAGCAGTTCCAGACTAGCGGGAGCCCACACAGATACGCAGTATTTT
. TRBJ2-5 TRBD1 TRBV5-5 CASSLVGHRGETQYF TGTGCCAGCAGCTTGGTTGGTCACAGGGGTGAGACCCAGTACTTC
. TRBJ2-3 TRBD2 TRBV4-1 CASSQGILPGLAGRGTDTQYF TGCGCCAGCAGCCAAGGGATCCTGCCGGGACTAGCGGGAAGAGGGACAGATACGCAGTATTTT
. TRBJ2-5 . TRBV3-1 CASSQRLGNGWEVQETQYF TGTGCCAGCAGCCAAAGGTTGGGGAATGGGTGGGAGGTCCAAGAGACCCAGTACTTC
many TRBJ2-7 . TRBV18 CASSPAFSYEQYF TGTGCCAGCTCACCGGCGTTCTCCTACGAGCAGTACTTC
. TRBJ1-2 TRBD1 TRBV5-5 CASSLVDRTGYTF TGTGCCAGCAGCCTGGTGGACAGGACTGGCTACACCTTC
few TRBJ1-2 TRBD1 TRBV27 CASSPHGQGRALYGYTF TGTGCCAGCAGTCCGCACGGACAGGGAAGAGCGCTCTATGGCTACACCTTC
few TRBJ1-2 TRBD1 TRBV18 CASSPRGPSYGYTF TGTGCCAGCTCACCAAGGGGGCCGAGCTATGGCTACACCTTC
many TRBJ2-2 TRBD2 TRBV4-2 CASSRLAGPNTGELFF TGTGCCAGCAGCCGCCTAGCGGGCCCGAACACCGGGGAGCTGTTTTTT
many TRBJ2-7 TRBD2 TRBV12-3/TRBV12-4 CASSLTWLAGEVGEQYF TGTGCCAGCAGTTTAACTTGGCTAGCGGGAGAAGTTGGCGAGCAGTACTTC
. TRBJ2-3 TRBD2 TRBV7-9 CASSSTSGKIDTQYF TGTGCCAGCAGCTCGACTAGCGGGAAGATAGATACGCAGTATTTT
many TRBJ1-3 . TRBV29-1 CSVAGQTGNTIYF TGCAGCGTCGCCGGACAGACCGGAAACACCATATATTTT
few TRBJ2-3 TRBD1 TRBV20-1 CSARQGPPADTQYF TGCAGTGCCCGACAGGGGCCCCCAGCAGATACGCAGTATTTT
many TRBJ2-5 . TRBV25-1 CASSGAKALETQYF TGTGCCAGCAGTGGAGCCAAAGCCCTGGAGACCCAGTACTTC
. TRBJ2-2 . TRBV4-1 CASSGWGGELFF TGCGCCAGCAGTGGGTGGGGCGGGGAGCTGTTTTTT
. TRBJ2-1 . TRBV12-3/TRBV12-4 CASSLTTPTEEFF TGTGCCAGCAGCCTGACTACCCCGACCGAGGAGTTCTTC
few TRBJ2-1 TRBD2 TRBV13 CASSRGTSSNEQFF TGTGCCAGCAGCAGGGGGACTAGCAGCAATGAGCAGTTCTTC
few TRBJ2-2 . TRBV20-1 CSARDGRGRGTGELFF TGCAGTGCTAGAGATGGAAGGGGGAGGGGAACCGGGGAGCTGTTTTTT
few TRBJ2-7 TRBD2 TRBV18 CASSTGTSGPYEQYF TGTGCCAGCTCAACCGGGACTAGCGGCCCCTACGAGCAGTACTTC
few TRBJ2-7 . TRBV4-1 CASSHLPGGFSYEQYF TGCGCCAGCAGCCACCTCCCAGGGGGGTTCTCCTACGAGCAGTACTTC
. TRBJ2-7 . TRBV10-2 CASSESETPYSYEQYF TGCGCCAGCAGTGAGTCTGAAACCCCCTACTCCTACGAGCAGTACTTC
few TRBJ2-3 . TRBV5-1 CASSLSATGDTQYF TGCGCCAGCAGCTTGTCGGCCACCGGAGATACGCAGTATTTT
many TRBJ2-5 . TRBV7-7 CASSPSWAETQYF TGTGCCAGCAGCCCCTCCTGGGCGGAGACCCAGTACTTC
few TRBJ2-1 . TRBV10-3 CAISDQAEAFNEQFF TGTGCCATCAGTGATCAAGCGGAAGCCTTCAATGAGCAGTTCTTC
few TRBJ2-1 . TRBV7-3 CASSQEPLAHNEQFF TGTGCCAGCAGCCAGGAACCGCTAGCGCACAATGAGCAGTTCTTC
few TRBJ2-4 TRBD1 TRBV4-1 CASSQEFTGVWNIQYF TGCGCCAGCAGCCAAGAGTTCACAGGGGTGTGGAACATTCAGTACTTC